This T cell receptor beta chain came from a study of cytomegalovirus exposure and HLA in healthy donors. Study results and caveats: Looking again later, the authors saw that most CMV-associated TCR beta chains seemed HLA-restricted. Reported performance of the classifier showed diagnosis of cytomegalovirus status with high specificity and sensitivity. For most subjects, TCR beta sequences were reported to predict HLA-A and HLA-B alleles with accuracy.

PCR used 60 Vbeta primers and 13 Jbeta primers. Method: immunoSEQ multiplex PCR; TCRdb's copy keeps in-frame clones and lacks some. The table shows approximately 60,000 clones, with about 82% occurring only once. With respect to this clone: The target antigen is unknown.

Sequencing was carried out using PBMCs. The receptor was isolated from a man between 25 and 39 years old in good health and CMV-seronegative.

In nucleotides, the CDR3 is TGTGCCAGCAGCCAAGCTCGACACGAAGAAAACTATGGCTACACCTTC. Protein sequence: CASSQARHEENYGYTF. The V and J genes are TRBV4-2 and TRBJ1-2, with D hard to call. V lost 1 base and J 2 bases, leaving 14 bases between the germline ends. Germline-derived CDR1 and CDR2 are LGHNA and YNFKEQ. The CDR3 is 16 amino acids.